These 17 T cell receptor beta chains were all obtained from the same sample, sequenced in a study of spatial heterogeneity in lung cancer. TCRdb reprocessed the 5' RACE reads via MiXCR and lists one record per CDR3 protein. The sample includes some 83,000 distinct CDR3 sequences, more than 15% of them seen just once. Regarding time point: sample taken at primary tumor resection. Without sorting, whole RNA was sequenced from tumor, nontumor lung or frozen PBMC. Sample: PBMCs, taken at surgery. The receptors come from a male donor with early-stage non-small cell lung cancer.

V is TRBV12-3 or TRBV12-4 and J is TRBJ2-1; TRBD2 matches at 8 bases. J gave up 1 base and V 5 bases, and 7 bases lay outside the gene matches. This CDR3 spans 16 amino acids. CDR3 bases: TGTGCCAGCAGTCCCACTAGCGGCGTATCCTACAATGAGCAGTTCTTC. It specifies CASSPTSGVSYNEQFF.

This clonotype has a handful of counts. V is TRBV18 and J is TRBJ2-3; D call uncertain. V was cut by 2 bases and J by 6 bases, with 21 bases left in between. The V gene's germline CDR1 is KGHSH and CDR2 LQKENI. The CDR3 consists of 17 residues. DNA of the CDR3: TGTGCCAGCTCACCAGGATTCTCGGGTGGACCTGGGGATACGCAGTATTTT. It specifies CASSPGFSGGPGDTQYF.

This clonotype has at least ten counts. The chain links TRBV5-1 to TRBJ1-1, with no clear D. V was shortened by 0 bases and J by 4 bases, with 13 bases between the two germline ends. This CDR3 spans 15 amino acids. CDR1 and CDR2 from the germline V gene are SGHRS and YFSETQ. The DNA of the CDR3 is TGCGCCAGCAGCTTGGGGCATACTCAGAGCACTGAAGCTTTCTTT. Its protein is CASSLGHTQSTEAFF.

This chain links TRBV6-6 with TRBJ2-1; 7 bases are shared with TRBD2. CDR1 and CDR2 (germline): MNHNY, SVGAGI (reference sequence). The junction had 18 bases not matched to a gene; V was cut back by 7 bases and J by 0 bases. CDR3 size: 19 residues. This CDR3 is CASTPEGKRDLYSYNEQFF. CDR3 DNA sequence: TGTGCCAGCACCCCAGAGGGAAAGCGGGACCTTTACTCCTACAATGAGCAGTTCTTC.

This clonotype occurred a few times. The V call is TRBV7-2, the J call TRBJ2-7; TRBD1 agrees at 11 bases. The CDR3 runs to 13 residues. Unmatched junction bases numbered 5, after V lost 7 bases and J lost 6 bases. CDR1 and CDR2 (germline): SGHTA, FQGNSA. CDR3 DNA sequence: TGTGCCAGCACCACGGACAGGGGGCGCGAGCAGTACTTC. Encoded protein: CASTTDRGREQYF.

This sequence joins TRBV7-2 and TRBJ2-2; no definite D call. The germline V gene encodes CDR1 SGHTA and CDR2 FQGNSA. This CDR3 is 15 amino acids long. Between the trimmed V and J ends, which lost 0 bases and 6 bases, there was a span of 11 bases. CDR3 sequence (DNA): TGTGCCAGCAGCTTAGCGTCCCAGTACGCCGGGGAGCTGTTTTTT. Its protein is CASSLASQYAGELFF.

This chain connects TRBV27 to TRBJ1-2; no clear D. The length of the CDR3 is 13 residues. The germline V gene has CDR1 MNHEY and CDR2 SMNVEV (reference sequence). V was pared by 3 bases and J by 2 bases, with 7 bases between. The CDR3 here is CASSFTGNYGYTF. CDR3 DNA sequence: TGTGCCAGCAGTTTTACGGGCAACTATGGCTACACCTTC.

This clonotype was seen many times. The chain links TRBV4-2 to TRBJ2-1, with D perhaps given as TRBD1 or TRBD2 (6 bases each). The germline V and J ends were trimmed by 0 bases and 8 bases, with 14 bases remaining between them. The CDR3 has 15 amino acids. Germline V lookup: CDR1 LGHNA, CDR2 YNFKEQ. CDR3 in amino acids: CASSQERGEIDEQFF. The CDR3 DNA reads as TGTGCCAGCAGCCAAGAGAGGGGGGAGATAGATGAGCAGTTCTTC.

There are many counts of this clonotype. The chain has TRBV20-1 and TRBJ2-3; possible D gene TRBD1, 6 bases. The V end lost 5 bases, the J end lost 3 bases, and 12 bases lay between the germline ends. CDR3 length: 13 amino acids. Germline CDR1 and CDR2: DFQATT and SNEGSKA (reference sequence). The DNA of the CDR3 is TGCAGTGCTTACGACCAGGGGACAGATACGCAGTATTTT. Amino acids: CSAYDQGTDTQYF.

The chain carries TRBV29-1 and TRBJ2-7; possibly TRBD1 for D (5 bases). This CDR3 has 12 residues. Germline lookup yields CDR1 SQVTM and CDR2 ANQGSEA. V was clipped by 6 bases and J by 0 bases, with 9 bases between them. The CDR3 region has the DNA TGCAGCGTCTCAGGGTTCTCCTACGAGCAGTACTTC. It codes for CSVSGFSYEQYF.

A remark on this clonotype: Just one base apart from a much larger clone, this may be a read error. The rearrangement joins TRBV4-3 to TRBJ2-1; 7 bases match TRBD2. Germline assignment: CDR1 LGHNA and CDR2 YSLEER. There are 17 residues in the CDR3. CDR3 protein: CAGSLDLTSLLYNEQFF. DNA for the CDR3: TGCGCCGGCAGCCTAGACCTGACTAGCCTCTTATACAATGAGCAGTTCTTC.

This clonotype was seen many times. The chain has TRBV6-1 and TRBJ1-3; 8 nucleotides match TRBD1. The CDR3 spans 16 residues. J gave up 0 bases and V 3 bases, and 4 bases lay outside the gene matches. CDR1 and CDR2 from the germline V gene are MNHNS and SASEGT. The CDR3 coding sequence is TGTGCCAGCAGTGACAGGGGGCTCAACTCTGGAAACACCATATATTTT. It encodes CASSDRGLNSGNTIYF.

The table lists this clonotype with a few counts. The CDR3 reads CASSFTGTQETQYF. In nucleotides, the CDR3 is TGTGCCAGCAGCTTTACAGGGACCCAAGAGACCCAGTACTTC. This sequence joins TRBV5-6 and TRBJ2-5; D may be TRBD1 (6 bases). The CDR3 runs 14 residues. The germline gives CDR1 SGHDT, CDR2 YYEEEE. Trimming stripped 2 bases from V and 1 base from J, with 9 bases between.

The V call is TRBV2, the J call TRBJ1-1; the match to TRBD1 covers 7 bases. The CDR3 has 17 amino acids. Germline V CDR1 and CDR2: SNHLY, FYNNEI. The J segment lost 5 bases and the V segment lost 1 base, leaving 13 bases of the junction unmatched. CDR3 region: CASSEVGGGMRNTEAFF. CDR3 bases: TGTGCCAGCAGTGAAGTGGGAGGGGGCATGAGAAATACTGAAGCTTTCTTT. The full variable domain, with the rest looked up from reference TRBV2 and TRBJ1-1, is EPEVTQTPSHQVTQMGQEVILRCVPISNHLYFYWYRQILGQKVEFLVSFYNNEISEKSEIFDDQFSVERPDGSNFTLKIRSTKLEDSAMYFCASSEVGGGMRNTEAFFGQGTRLTVV.

This chain uses TRBV7-2 with TRBJ2-1; 8 nucleotides match TRBD1. Germline assignment: CDR1 SGHTA and CDR2 FQGNSA. The junction had 10 bases not matched to a gene; V was cut back by 1 base and J by 8 bases. The CDR3 totals 16 residues. CDR3 loop: CASSLDSLAGGDEQFF. CDR3 bases: TGTGCCAGCAGCTTAGACTCTCTGGCAGGGGGCGATGAGCAGTTCTTC.

The chain combines TRBV5-5 with TRBJ1-3; D may be TRBD1 (6 bases). The CDR3 is 16 residues long. Germline CDR1 and CDR2: SGHKS and YYEKEE (reference sequence). V lost 1 base and J lost 0, with 11 bases in between. In nucleotides, the CDR3 is TGTGCCAGCAGCTTGCCAGGGGCGGCCTCTGGAAACACCATATATTTT. Amino acid sequence: CASSLPGAASGNTIYF.

This clonotype turned up a few times. V gene TRBV4-2 combines with J gene TRBJ1-5; D remains unclear. The CDR3 consists of 16 residues. V was shortened by 1 base and J by 5 bases, with 15 bases between the two germline ends. Germline assignment: CDR1 LGHNA and CDR2 YNFKEQ. Here the CDR3 DNA reads TGTGCCAGCAGCCAAGGGAGAGATGGGCAGTATCAGCCCCAGCATTTT. Its translation: CASSQGRDGQYQPQHF.